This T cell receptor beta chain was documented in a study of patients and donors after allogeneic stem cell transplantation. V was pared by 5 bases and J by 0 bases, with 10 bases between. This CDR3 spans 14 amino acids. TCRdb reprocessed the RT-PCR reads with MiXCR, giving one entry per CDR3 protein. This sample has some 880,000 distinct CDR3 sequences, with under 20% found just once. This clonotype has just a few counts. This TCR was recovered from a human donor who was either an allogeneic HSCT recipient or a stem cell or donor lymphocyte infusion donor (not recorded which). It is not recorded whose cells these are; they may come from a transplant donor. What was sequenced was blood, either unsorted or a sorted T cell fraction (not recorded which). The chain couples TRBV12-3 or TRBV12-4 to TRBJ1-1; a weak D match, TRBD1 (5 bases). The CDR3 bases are TGTGCCAGCAGTGGGGACGCGATGAACACTGAAGCTTTCTTT. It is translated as CASSGDAMNTEAFF.